This T cell receptor beta chain is drawn from a study of lymphopenia after photon versus proton radiotherapy. Method: immunoSEQ multiplex PCR; TCRdb's copy keeps in-frame clones and lacks some. This sample has around 18,000 clones, with 80% to 90% found just once. The receptor was derived from a man aged 70-80 years with pancreatic cancer. Sequenced here: peripheral blood, sampled from a patient treated with proton-based radiotherapy.

CDR3 region: CASSRDRPNSGNTIYF. Here the CDR3 DNA reads TGTGCCAGCTCCCGGGACAGGCCAAACTCTGGAAACACCATATATTTT. The genes are TRBV18 and TRBJ1-3; 8 nucleotides align to TRBD1. Germline values: CDR1 KGHSH, CDR2 LQKENI. V lost 6 bases to trimming and J lost 0 bases; unmatched junction nucleotides: 7. The CDR3 length is 16 residues. The full variable domain, rest sourced from reference TRBV18 and TRBJ1-3, is NAGVMQNPRHLVRRRGQEARLRCSPMKGHSHVYWYRQLPEEGLKFMVYLQKENIIDESGMPKERFSAEFPKEGPSILRIQQVVRGDSAAYFCASSRDRPNSGNTIYFGEGSWLTVV.